This T cell receptor (beta chain) was identified in a study of blood T cells in healthy people across ages. Points on this clonotype: A much larger clone lies one base from this, so it may be a read error.

There were at least 5.5 micrograms of total RNA extracted from every sample. The second PCR ran roughly 6 to 11 cycles with a sample-barcoded 5' primer and J-beta primers. The authors tagged each cDNA molecule using a template-switch adaptor with 12 random nucleotides. All samples yielded 2.5 million or more CDR3-containing paired-end reads. One entry per CDR3 protein, called by TCRdb with MiXCR from the 5' RACE reads. There are hundreds of thousands of distinct CDR3 sequences in the sample; roughly 50% occur only once, and roughly 20% lies in the top ten. Trimming removed 4 bases from V and 0 bases from J, with 13 bases in between. This CDR3 contains 14 residues. Germline values: CDR1 DFQATT, CDR2 SNEGSKA (reference sequence).

The TCR originated in a man between 25 and 39 years old in good health. Sequenced: blood. This sequence joins TRBV20-1 and TRBJ2-7; TRBD2 might be the D (6 bases). The CDR3 spells CSAIAGRGSYEQYF. CDR3 in DNA: TGCAGTGCTATCGCGGGACGGGGCTCCTACGAGCAGTACTTC.